This T cell receptor (beta chain) was captured by sequencing in a study of identical twins. As regards this clonotype: One end of the junction does not line up with germline, which may come from a read error.

Germline V gene sequence: CDR1 LNHDA, CDR2 SQIVND (reference sequence). CDR3 length: 13 amino acids. TCRdb independently ran MiXCR on the 5' RACE reads; one entry per CDR3 protein. The data hold over 500,000 distinct CDR3 sequences, with about 20% observed a single time. These data were likewise used in another study, on T cells expressing NK-cell markers.

The chain has TRBV19 and TRBJ2-7; TRBD2 aligns across 9 bases. The receptor was derived from a woman between 18 and 30 years old in good health. The sample consisted of CD4+ T cells sorted from blood. The CDR3 nucleotides read TGTGCCAGTAGCCCAAGCGGGAGGCGCGAGCAGTGCTTC. This translates into CASSPSGRREQCF.